Detailed here is one TCR beta chain. This CDR3 is 15 amino acids long. Trimming cost V 5 bases and J 7 bases; bases outside gene matches: 10. Per the germline V gene, CDR1 is SGHAT and CDR2 is FQNNGV. This sample is drawn from a study of blood T cell repertoires in COVID-19. Study information: The samples span acute and convalescent COVID-19 from the United States, Italy and Spain. PBMCs, B-cell-depleted T cells, or T cells were the source of the cDNA or gDNA that made up the material.

The data were produced by immunoSEQ multiplex PCR, yet TCRdb's version contains in-frame clones alone and is incomplete. Here the sample spans roughly 200,000 clones, around 82% being singletons. The sequence was obtained from a man aged 35 to 55 with active or convalescent COVID-19. Sequences were obtained from peripheral blood. This sequence joins TRBV11-2 and TRBJ1-2; TRBD1 matches at 10 bases. The CDR3 sequence: CASSPRQGAISGYTF. The CDR3 DNA sequence: TGTGCCAGCAGCCCCCGACAGGGGGCCATCTCTGGCTACACCTTC.